The clone carrying this T cell receptor beta chain was seen a handful of times. Its matching antigen is unknown. The sample belongs to a study of T-cell reconstitution after alpha-beta-depleted transplantation in children. Study-level points and caveats: There were some patients whose high TCRbeta diversity at day 60 came from surviving recipient T cells and thymic progenitors. Approximately two months post-transplant, alpha-beta T cells reportedly originated from several hundred expanded graft clones. Newly made T cells mostly supplied T-cell counts and diversity one year after transplant.

Using unique molecular identifiers, the investigators prepared the TCRbeta library. TCRdb fed the PCR reads into MiXCR, producing one record per CDR3 protein. This sample has roughly 310,000 distinct CDR3 sequences, with roughly 21% found just once. This CDR3 contains 17 residues. With V trimmed by 4 bases and J by 0 bases, 11 bases remained unmatched. Germline values: CDR1 KGHSH, CDR2 LQKENI. V gene TRBV18 combines with J gene TRBJ1-1, with 7 bases fitting TRBD1. This TCR derives from a male patient younger than 18 who had a stem cell transplant for acute lymphoblastic leukemia, so the T cells may come from the graft donor. This specimen consisted of PBMCs, mostly from graft donor cells, obtained 180 days after TCRalphabeta/CD19-depleted stem cell transplant. CDR3 in DNA: TGTGCCAGCTCACGAACGGGGCAGGGGGGGATGAACACTGAAGCTTTCTTT. Protein sequence: CASSRTGQGGMNTEAFF.